The 7 T cell receptor beta chains in this list originate from one sample, sequenced in a study of T cell repertoires in cytomegalovirus infection. Antigen specificity for these receptors is unknown. TCRdb itself ran the reads through MiXCR, one entry per CDR3 protein. The table records roughly 990,000 distinct CDR3 sequences, around 30% of them present only once. The source was cultured CD8+ T cells from PBMCs, collected from culture after CMV antigen stimulation. Receptor source: a human donor in good health (CMV status not recorded). Some clones in this sample may be carry-over from other donors' samples.

This chain links TRBV2 with TRBJ2-1; tentatively, D is TRBD2 (5 bases). Trimming removed 2 bases at V and 6 bases at J, with 8 bases between. CDR1 SNHLY and CDR2 FYNNEI come from the germline V gene. The CDR3 has 13 residues. DNA for the CDR3: TGTGCCAGCAGTGAATCGGGATCCAATGAGCAGTTCTTC. Protein sequence: CASSESGSNEQFF. Combining the CDR3 with reference TRBV2 and TRBJ2-1 gives the whole variable domain EPEVTQTPSHQVTQMGQEVILRCVPISNHLYFYWYRQILGQKVEFLVSFYNNEISEKSEIFDDQFSVERPDGSNFTLKIRSTKLEDSAMYFCASSESGSNEQFFGPGTRLTVL.

This clonotype turned up a few times. The chain employs TRBV11-2 and TRBJ1-1; D uncertain. The CDR3 sequence is 16 residues long. Per the germline V gene, CDR1 is SGHAT and CDR2 is FQNNGV. The ends were cut back, 5 bases at V and 1 base at J, with 17 bases in the middle. DNA of the CDR3: TGTGCCAGCAGCCTCTGGCGTTCCGTGGGGAACACTGAAGCTTTCTTT. It encodes CASSLWRSVGNTEAFF.

The chain carries TRBV24-1 and TRBJ1-2; D is unclear. Between the trimmed V and J ends, which lost 4 bases and 6 bases, there was a span of 11 bases. The CDR3 contains 13 residues. Germline V gives CDR1 KGHDR, CDR2 SFDVKD. CDR3: CATSDHRRNGYTF. Here the CDR3 DNA reads TGTGCCACCAGTGACCACCGTAGGAATGGCTACACCTTC.

This chain connects TRBV19 to TRBJ2-1; 7 positions match TRBD2. J lost 3 bases, V lost 6 bases, and 5 bases had no gene match. The CDR3 length is 14 residues. Germline V gene data show CDR1 as LNHDA and CDR2 as SQIVND (reference sequence). The CDR3: CASSQRGFYNEQFF. The CDR3 DNA follows: TGTGCCAGTAGCCAGCGGGGCTTCTACAATGAGCAGTTCTTC.

In DNA, the CDR3 is TGTGCCACCAGTGACCGGATGAGCACTGAAGCTTTCTTT. It codes for CATSDRMSTEAFF. The chain links TRBV24-1 to TRBJ1-1; unclear D gene. V was shortened by 4 bases and J by 4 bases, with 9 bases between the two germline ends. The CDR3 is 13 residues long. Germline assignment: CDR1 KGHDR and CDR2 SFDVKD.

A few counts support this clonotype. This chain uses TRBV6-2 or TRBV6-3 with TRBJ1-2, with D perhaps TRBD1 (6 bases). The length of the CDR3 is 18 residues. The V gene's germline CDR1 is MNHEY and CDR2 SVGEGT. Trimming removed 2 bases from V and 6 bases from J, with 25 bases in between. The CDR3 here is CASSYDERQGPLFDGYTF. CDR3 sequence (DNA): TGTGCCAGCAGTTACGACGAACGGCAGGGGCCCTTATTCGATGGCTACACCTTC.

The chain employs TRBV7-6 and TRBJ2-6, with no clear D. The V gene's germline CDR1 is SGHVS and CDR2 FNYEAQ. V was shortened by 2 bases and J by 0 bases, with 8 bases between the two germline ends. This CDR3 region has 16 residues. CDR3 amino acids: CASSLSRNSGANVLTF. The DNA of the CDR3 is TGTGCCAGCAGCTTATCACGGAACTCTGGGGCCAACGTCCTGACTTTC.